Below, 8 T cell receptor beta chains from the same sample are listed, as sequenced in a study of naive and memory T cell subsets. An oligonucleotide containing a UMI was ligated to the 3' end of TCR cDNA. The SP2 primer and nested alpha and beta constant region primers amplified ligated cDNA in four rounds. Using its own MiXCR run on the 5' RACE reads, TCRdb lists one record per CDR3 protein. The sample has about 32,000 distinct CDR3 sequences; roughly 17% are singletons. These receptors were obtained from a female donor in good health.

This clonotype has at least ten counts. V gene TRBV20-1 combines with J gene TRBJ1-6; D is possibly TRBD1 (5 bases). Trimming took 4 bases from V and 9 from J, leaving 19 bases between them. This CDR3 is 15 amino acids long. Germline V gene sequence: CDR1 DFQATT, CDR2 SNEGSKA (reference sequence). The CDR3 region has the DNA TGCAGTGCTAAAGACGGGGGAGTGATTAGTTCACCCCTCCACTTT. This codes for CSAKDGGVISSPLHF.

The sample holds many counts of this clonotype. One junction end does not reproduce the germline sequence, and a read error may be involved. The J gene is TRBJ1-2, the V gene TRBV25-1; unclear D gene. The CDR3 runs 15 residues. The V gene's germline CDR1 is MGHDK and CDR2 SYGVNS. The CDR3 loop is CATEQRNGLNYGDTF. The CDR3 DNA is TGTGCCACCGAGCAGCGCAACGGACTAAACTATGGCGACACCTTC.

For the CDR3, the DNA is TGTGCCAGCAGCTTATGGGGTGGCCCGGGGGGCACAGATACGCAGTATTTT. It specifies CASSLWGGPGGTDTQYF. The rearrangement joins TRBV7-3 to TRBJ2-3, with a tentative D call TRBD2 (6 bases). Trimming pared 2 bases from V and 1 base from J, leaving 16 bases between. CDR1 SGHTA and CDR2 FQGTGA come from the germline V gene. There are 17 residues in the CDR3.

This chain joins TRBV6-6 and TRBJ1-2; tentatively, D is TRBD1 (5 bases). Per germline, CDR1 MNHNY and CDR2 SVGAGI (reference sequence). Trimming removed 2 bases at V and 0 bases at J, with 7 bases between. This CDR3 is built from 14 residues. The CDR3 bases are TGTGCCAGCAGTTACGGGGGGTCTAACTATGGCTACACCTTC. Translating gives CASSYGGSNYGYTF.

The V and J genes are TRBV28 and TRBJ2-7; TRBD1 matches at 9 bases. The CDR3 loop spans 15 amino acids. Germline CDR1 is MDHEN and CDR2 is SYDVKM. V shed 3 bases, J shed 5 bases, and the junction held 8 bases outside the gene matches. The CDR3 reads CASSFPGTGQNEQYF. DNA of the CDR3: TGTGCCAGCAGTTTCCCCGGGACAGGGCAGAACGAGCAGTACTTC.

This clonotype was found many times. V and J are TRBV12-3 or TRBV12-4 and TRBJ2-7; a possible D gene is TRBD2 (5 bases). Trimming left V 3 bases short and J 2 bases short, with 8 bases between. The CDR3 totals 13 residues. CDR3 in amino acids: CASSFRGAYEQYF. The CDR3 DNA reads TGTGCCAGCAGTTTCCGGGGAGCCTACGAGCAGTACTTC.

In this sample, this clonotype turned up many times. J is TRBJ2-2 and V is TRBV20-1, with 7 bases aligning to TRBD1. The germline CDR1 and CDR2 sequences are DFQATT and SNEGSKA (reference sequence). Trimming removed 5 bases from V and 1 base from J; junction bases left unmatched: 4. The CDR3 has 14 residues. In nucleotides, the CDR3 is TGCAGTGCTGTAGACAGGGAGAACACCGGGGAGCTGTTTTTT. Its protein is CSAVDRENTGELFF.

At least ten counts were recorded for this clonotype. The genes are TRBV29-1 and TRBJ2-3; tentatively, D is TRBD1 or TRBD2 (5 bases each). CDR1 is SQVTM and CDR2 is ANQGSEA in the germline V gene. This CDR3 is 13 amino acids long. V was cut by 6 bases and J by 2 bases, with 12 bases left in between. The CDR3 protein is CSVAGRATDTQYF. The CDR3 DNA reads as TGCAGCGTCGCGGGCAGGGCCACAGATACGCAGTATTTT.